These 4 T cell receptor beta chains came from one sample sequenced in a study of early T cells in non-severe SARS-CoV-2 infection. Each CDR3 protein is one row after TCRdb ran MiXCR on the 5' RACE reads. Seen here are 60,000 to 75,000 distinct CDR3 sequences, 9.5% to 12% observed once, and the top ten hold under 7%. Sequencing used whole blood, obtained at baseline. The receptors were sampled from an adult who was a healthcare worker with PCR-confirmed SARS-CoV-2 infection or an uninfected control (not recorded which).

This clonotype was counted only a few times. The rearrangement uses TRBV4-2 and TRBJ2-1, with 11 bases that match TRBD2. Germline trimming cut 0 bases from V and 5 bases from J; bases unmatched to any gene: 12. Germline loops: CDR1 LGHNA, CDR2 YNFKEQ. The CDR3 sequence is 19 residues long. The chain's CDR3 is CASSQDRATSGIRDNEQFF. DNA of the CDR3: TGTGCCAGCAGCCAAGATCGTGCGACTAGCGGGATTCGGGACAATGAGCAGTTCTTC.

This clonotype was found a few times. This chain connects TRBV30 to TRBJ2-1, with TRBD2 as a possible D gene (5 bases). This CDR3 comprises 14 residues. The V gene lost 1 base and the J gene lost 2 bases, with 9 bases spanning the gap. In germline, CDR1 is GTSNPN, CDR2 SVGIG (reference sequence). CDR3 region: CAWSGSVTYNEQFF. DNA for the CDR3: TGTGCCTGGAGTGGTAGCGTCACCTACAATGAGCAGTTCTTC.

The gene calls are TRBV7-9 and TRBJ2-2; either TRBD1 or TRBD2 may supply D (5 bases each). CDR3 length equals 16 residues. The V gene's germline CDR1 is SEHNR and CDR2 FQNEAQ (reference sequence). Trimming cost V 8 bases and J 7 bases, with 23 bases left between them. The CDR3 reads CASSWGSSRKSGELFF. Written as DNA, the CDR3 is TGTGCCAGCTCTTGGGGGTCCTCCCGAAAAAGCGGGGAGCTGTTTTTT.

CDR3 DNA: TGTGCCAGCAGTATCCGAGGGGGTTACGAGCAGTACTTC. This codes for CASSIRGGYEQYF. V and J are TRBV6-5 and TRBJ2-7; D may be TRBD1 (6 bases). Germline V gene data show CDR1 as MNHEY and CDR2 as SVGAGI. The CDR3 has 13 residues. The germline V and J ends were trimmed by 5 bases and 4 bases, with 12 bases remaining between them.